This TCR beta chain originates from a study of OX40 agonist ivuxolimab in advanced cancers. As for the study in general: A partial response was reached by three patients: one with hepatocellular carcinoma and two with cutaneous melanoma.

Overall study findings and caveats: CD8+ T cells (on average) carried more expanded clones than CD4+ T cells. Circulating CD4+ and CD8+ T cells showed clonal expansion by week 6 at 0.1 to 3.0 mg/kg.

In the case of this clone: Its specificity is unknown.

Assay used: immunoSEQ multiplex PCR; TCRdb lists only in-frame clones, some missing. Here the sample spans almost 85,000 clones, about 93% being singletons. Germline-derived CDR1 and CDR2 are MNHEY and SMNVEV (reference sequence). CDR3 size: 15 residues. Trimming at V came to 4 bases and at J to 0 bases, leaving 2 bases not matched to a gene. This sequence was found in an adult with an advanced solid tumor such as melanoma, head and neck, liver or kidney cancer. The gene calls are TRBV27 and TRBJ2-2; 7 nucleotides match TRBD2. This material consisted of CD4+ or CD8+ T cells sorted from blood, taken in a trial of the OX40 agonist ivuxolimab. This chain's CDR3 is CASSSGTTNTGELFF. In DNA, the CDR3 is TGTGCCAGCAGTTCCGGGACTACGAACACCGGGGAGCTGTTTTTT.